This T cell receptor beta chain originates from a study of blood T cells in healthy people across ages. The wider study: When template switching was applied, about one barcoded beta molecule was captured per two T cells.

Then a second PCR, running roughly 7 to 11 cycles, was carried out with a sample-barcoded 5' primer and a J-beta primer mix. CDR3-containing paired-end reads numbered at least 2.5 million in each sample. MiXCR, run by TCRdb on the 5' RACE reads, gives a single entry per CDR3 protein. Among approximately 1,000,000 distinct CDR3 sequences, 40% to 45% were seen once, and the ten largest hold approximately 17%. Whenever a sample was processed, at least 6.5 million PBMCs were isolated. Trimming shortened V by 1 base and J by 1 base, and 7 bases separated the two germline ends. The CDR3 contains 14 residues. Germline CDR1 LGHDT, CDR2 YNNKEL (reference sequence).

The V gene is TRBV3-1, the J gene TRBJ1-2, with unresolved D. This sequence was found in an older woman in good health. Material: blood. CDR3 sequence (DNA): TGTGCCAGCAGCCAAGGTACGGATAACTATGGCTACACCTTC. Encoded protein: CASSQGTDNYGYTF. Full variable domain (remainder filled in from reference TRBV3-1 and TRBJ1-2): DTAVSQTPKYLVTQMGNDKSIKCEQNLGHDTMYWYKQDSKKFLKIMFSYNNKELIINETVPNRFSPKSPDKAHLNLHINSLELGDSAVYFCASSQGTDNYGYTFGSGTRLTVV.